This T cell receptor (beta chain) was observed in a study of shared clonotypes between healthy human individuals. About the research overall: A donor's plate count was three for CD4 naive and three for CD4 memory; CD8 naive had two and CD8 memory one.

Trimming cost V 5 bases and J 3 bases; bases outside gene matches: 3. Germline V lookup: CDR1 SGHTA, CDR2 FQGTGA. This CDR3 has 15 amino acids. Comment on this clone: What it binds is unknown.

Regarding the study as a whole: The donor pool, a small one, limited the genetic and exposure-history diversity represented.

The assay was immunoSEQ multiplex PCR, and TCRdb's table has in-frame clones only and misses some. The table lists 2 million to 2.5 million clones, 93% of them singletons. Material: naive CD4+ T cells from PBMCs. Subset noted: CD45RA+ positively selected. This sequence joins TRBV7-3 and TRBJ2-3; 12 nucleotides match TRBD2. The sequence derives from a man aged 18 to 30 in good health. Some clones in this sample may be carry-over from other donors' samples. CDR3 protein: CASSVLAGGTDTQYF. DNA of the CDR3: TGTGCCAGCAGCGTCCTAGCGGGAGGGACAGATACGCAGTATTTT.